Listed below are T cell receptor beta chains from one sample, sequenced in a study of T cells after yellow fever vaccination. TCRdb re-derived calls from the 5' RACE reads in MiXCR, one entry per CDR3 protein. The sample consists of roughly 500,000 distinct CDR3 sequences, 19% of them appearing once. The input for sequencing was PBMCs, taken 15 days after the yellow fever booster vaccination. These receptors originate from a man aged 25 to 40 who received the YFV17D yellow fever vaccine. CDR3s include the opening cysteine and the closing phenylalanine or tryptophan. The D gene is left open where the match is weak. Rows may omit the clone size; those that give it use once, few, many or a size class.

clone size,J gene,D gene,V gene,CDR3 protein,CDR3 DNA
NA,TRBJ2-3,TRBD2,TRBV6-5,CASSSRSGRAGDTQYF,TGTGCCAGCAGTTCTCGTAGCGGGAGGGCCGGGGATACGCAGTATTTT
few,TRBJ2-1,NA,TRBV5-6,CASSSWNRGWNEQFF,TGTGCCAGCAGTTCGTGGAACCGCGGATGGAATGAGCAGTTCTTC
once,TRBJ2-1,TRBD2,TRBV7-6,CASSLEGGRTYNEQFF,TGTGCCAGCAGCTTAGAAGGCGGGAGAACCTACAATGAGCAGTTCTTC
NA,TRBJ2-5,TRBD1,TRBV7-9,CASSRSPKGAEETQYF,TGTGCCAGCAGCCGATCACCGAAGGGGGCCGAAGAGACCCAGTACTTC
NA,TRBJ2-1,NA,TRBV29-1,CSVETSLNNEQFF,TGCAGCGTTGAGACTTCGTTGAACAATGAGCAGTTCTTC
NA,TRBJ2-5,NA,TRBV3-1,CASSLLALGQETQYF,TGTGCCAGCAGCTTACTAGCACTGGGGCAAGAGACCCAGTACTTC
NA,TRBJ2-7,NA,TRBV6-1,CASRKGDGSSYEQYF,TGTGCCAGCAGAAAGGGGGATGGGAGCTCCTACGAGCAGTACTTC
NA,TRBJ1-1,NA,TRBV6-4,CASSDVTVDTEAFF,TGTGCCAGCAGTGACGTAACGGTAGACACTGAAGCTTTCTTT
few,TRBJ2-7,NA,TRBV20-1,CSASPGYEQYF,TGCAGTGCTAGTCCTGGATACGAGCAGTACTTC
NA,TRBJ1-1,NA,TRBV7-9,CASSLGDRYYTEAFF,TGTGCCAGCAGCTTAGGTGACAGGTACTACACTGAAGCTTTCTTT
few,TRBJ1-1,NA,TRBV29-1,CSVAWPNTEAFF,TGCAGCGTTGCGTGGCCGAACACTGAAGCTTTCTTT
NA,TRBJ2-1,TRBD2,TRBV11-2,CASSRSSGGNNEQFF,TGTGCCAGCAGTCGATCTAGCGGGGGGAACAATGAGCAGTTCTTC
NA,TRBJ2-3,TRBD2,TRBV20-1,CSASSLAGNTDTQYF,TGCAGTGCTAGTAGCCTAGCGGGAAACACAGATACGCAGTATTTT
NA,TRBJ2-1,TRBD2,TRBV5-1,CASSHTSGRDEQFF,TGCGCCAGCAGCCACACTAGCGGGAGGGACGAGCAGTTCTTC
NA,TRBJ1-2,NA,TRBV6-1,CASSEAREAYGYTF,TGTGCCAGCAGTGAAGCGCGGGAGGCCTATGGCTACACCTTC
NA,TRBJ2-7,TRBD2,TRBV20-1,CSVGEGHYEQYF,TGCAGTGTTGGGGAGGGCCACTACGAGCAGTACTTC
NA,TRBJ2-4,NA,TRBV5-1,CASSLDGTPNIQYF,TGCGCCAGCAGCTTGGACGGGACCCCGAACATTCAGTACTTC
few,TRBJ2-7,TRBD2,TRBV7-6,CASSAGGVSGYEQYF,TGTGCCAGCAGCGCGGGAGGGGTTAGCGGCTACGAGCAGTACTTC
few,TRBJ2-2,NA,TRBV7-8,CASSLVMRNTGELFF,TGTGCCAGCAGCTTAGTGATGCGGAACACCGGGGAGCTGTTTTTT
many,TRBJ2-7,TRBD2,TRBV12-3/TRBV12-4,CASSFDTSGYYEQYF,TGTGCCAGCAGTTTCGATACTAGCGGATACTACGAGCAGTACTTC
few,TRBJ2-3,TRBD2,TRBV5-1,CASRSVTSGRNKGSTDTQYF,TGCGCCAGCAGATCCGTGACTAGCGGGAGAAATAAAGGTAGCACAGATACGCAGTATTTT
NA,TRBJ2-7,TRBD1,TRBV7-9,CASSLEQGVRYF,TGTGCCAGCAGCTTAGAACAGGGGGTTCGGTACTTC
NA,TRBJ2-5,TRBD2,TRBV20-1,CSVVAGGMETQYF,TGCAGTGTCGTAGCGGGAGGAATGGAGACCCAGTACTTC
few,TRBJ2-7,NA,TRBV7-9,CASSLGTIEQYF,TGTGCCAGCAGCTTAGGGACCATCGAGCAGTACTTC
few,TRBJ2-1,TRBD1,TRBV5-4,CASSLVEGQGWFF,TGTGCCAGCAGCTTGGTCGAGGGACAGGGGTGGTTCTTC
NA,TRBJ2-7,TRBD2,TRBV5-1,CASSLVASGSSEQYF,TGCGCCAGCAGCTTAGTGGCCAGCGGGAGCAGCGAGCAGTACTTC
few,TRBJ2-1,TRBD2,TRBV28,CASSFLSGSGDEQFF,TGTGCCAGCAGTTTTTTAAGCGGGAGCGGAGATGAGCAGTTCTTC
NA,TRBJ2-4,TRBD1,TRBV6-5,CASSYGQEKNIQYF,TGTGCCAGCAGTTATGGACAGGAGAAAAACATTCAGTACTTC
few,TRBJ2-7,NA,TRBV18,CASSPPGRYSYEQYF,TGTGCCAGCTCACCACCGGGACGGTACTCCTACGAGCAGTACTTC
NA,TRBJ2-1,NA,TRBV19,CASSGFHEQFF,TGTGCCAGTAGCGGGTTCCATGAGCAGTTCTTC
few,TRBJ1-1,NA,TRBV5-1,CASSLAQGSAFF,TGCGCCAGCAGCTTGGCACAGGGTTCAGCTTTCTTT
NA,TRBJ2-7,TRBD2,TRBV6-1,CASSQRGGRLHEQYF,TGTGCCAGCAGCCAGAGGGGCGGGAGGTTACACGAGCAGTACTTC
NA,TRBJ2-7,NA,TRBV28,CASSLPRVPYEQYF,TGTGCCAGCAGTTTACCCAGGGTACCCTACGAGCAGTACTTC
NA,TRBJ2-7,TRBD1,TRBV29-1,CSVDLGQAQEEQYF,TGCAGCGTTGATTTGGGACAGGCTCAGGAGGAGCAGTACTTC
NA,TRBJ2-1,TRBD2,TRBV20-1,CSALAGGPINEQFF,TGCAGTGCTCTAGCGGGAGGGCCGATCAATGAGCAGTTCTTC
NA,TRBJ1-1,NA,TRBV10-3,CAISAAEDEAFF,TGTGCCATCAGTGCGGCAGAGGATGAAGCTTTCTTT